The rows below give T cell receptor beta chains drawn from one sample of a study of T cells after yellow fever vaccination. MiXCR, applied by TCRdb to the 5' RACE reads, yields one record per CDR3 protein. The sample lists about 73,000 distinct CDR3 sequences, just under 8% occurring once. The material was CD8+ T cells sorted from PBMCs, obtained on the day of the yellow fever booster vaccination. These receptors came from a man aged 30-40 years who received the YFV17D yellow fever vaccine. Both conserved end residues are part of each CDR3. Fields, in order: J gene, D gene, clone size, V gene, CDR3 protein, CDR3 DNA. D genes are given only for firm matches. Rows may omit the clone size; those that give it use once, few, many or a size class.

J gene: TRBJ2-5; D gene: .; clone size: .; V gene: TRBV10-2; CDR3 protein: CASGEGHSQETQYF; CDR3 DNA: TGCGCCAGCGGGGAAGGACATTCCCAAGAGACCCAGTACTTC
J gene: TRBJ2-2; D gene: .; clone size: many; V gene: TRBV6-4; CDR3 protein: CASSDSRDDTGELFF; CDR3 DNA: TGTGCCAGCAGTGACTCCCGGGATGACACCGGGGAGCTGTTTTTT
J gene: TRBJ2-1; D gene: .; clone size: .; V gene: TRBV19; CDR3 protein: CASSIHGRRSSYNEQFF; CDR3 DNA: TGTGCCAGTAGTATTCACGGTCGCAGGAGCTCCTACAATGAGCAGTTCTTC
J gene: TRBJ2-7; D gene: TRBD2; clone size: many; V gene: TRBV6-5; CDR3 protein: CASSYSGSYEQYF; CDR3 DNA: TGTGCCAGCAGCTATAGCGGGAGTTACGAGCAGTACTTC
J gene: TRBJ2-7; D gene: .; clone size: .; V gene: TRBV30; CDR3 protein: CAWSKETDYYEQYF; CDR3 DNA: TGTGCCTGGAGTAAGGAGACAGACTACTACGAGCAGTACTTC
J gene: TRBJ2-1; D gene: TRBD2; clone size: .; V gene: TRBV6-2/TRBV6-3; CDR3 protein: CASSYQTSGGQDYNEQFF; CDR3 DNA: TGTGCCAGCAGTTATCAGACTAGCGGGGGACAAGACTACAATGAGCAGTTCTTC
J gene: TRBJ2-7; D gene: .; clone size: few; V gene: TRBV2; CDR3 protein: CASRGGPYEQYF; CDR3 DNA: TGTGCCAGCAGAGGGGGACCCTACGAGCAGTACTTC
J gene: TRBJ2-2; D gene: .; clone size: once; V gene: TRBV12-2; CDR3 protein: CASRLRSRELFF; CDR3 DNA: TGTGCAAGTCGCTTAAGAAGCAGGGAGCTGTTTTTT
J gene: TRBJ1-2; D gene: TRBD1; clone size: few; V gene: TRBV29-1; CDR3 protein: CSAPGQGREVTF; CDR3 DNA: TGCAGCGCTCCGGGACAGGGGCGGGAAGTCACCTTC
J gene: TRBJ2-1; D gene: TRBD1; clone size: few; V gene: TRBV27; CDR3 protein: CASSYKGQLYNEQFF; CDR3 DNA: TGTGCCAGCAGTTATAAGGGACAGCTTTACAATGAGCAGTTCTTC
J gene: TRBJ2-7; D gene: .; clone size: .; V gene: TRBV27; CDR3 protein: CASSSRGSYEQYF; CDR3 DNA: TGTGCCAGCAGTTCCAGGGGCTCCTACGAGCAGTACTTC
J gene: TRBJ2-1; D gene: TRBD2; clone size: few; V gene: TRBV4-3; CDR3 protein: CASSFLAGIVGENEQFF; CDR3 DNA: TGCGCCAGCAGCTTCCTAGCGGGAATAGTCGGTGAGAATGAGCAGTTCTTC
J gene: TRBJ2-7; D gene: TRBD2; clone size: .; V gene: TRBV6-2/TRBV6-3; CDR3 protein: CASSYPNAASGTAYEQYF; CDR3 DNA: TGTGCCAGCAGTTACCCGAATGCGGCTAGCGGGACCGCCTACGAGCAGTACTTC
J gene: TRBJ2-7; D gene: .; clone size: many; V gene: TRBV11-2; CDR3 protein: CASSSGTDTYEQYF; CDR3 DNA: TGTGCCAGCAGCTCAGGGACGGATACCTACGAGCAGTACTTC
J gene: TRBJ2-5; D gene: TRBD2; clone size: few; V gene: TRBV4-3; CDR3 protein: CASSQDSGRAFETQYF; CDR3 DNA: TGCGCCAGCAGCCAAGATTCCGGGAGGGCCTTCGAGACCCAGTACTTC
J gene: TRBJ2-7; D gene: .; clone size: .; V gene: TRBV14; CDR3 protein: CASSLNGQPWSGEQYF; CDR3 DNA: TGTGCCAGCAGCTTAAATGGACAGCCCTGGTCAGGAGAGCAGTACTTC
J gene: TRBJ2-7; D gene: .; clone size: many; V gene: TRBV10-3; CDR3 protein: CAINGRDGEQYF; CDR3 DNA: TGTGCCATCAATGGAAGGGATGGCGAGCAGTACTTC
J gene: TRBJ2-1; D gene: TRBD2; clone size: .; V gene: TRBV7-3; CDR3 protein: CASSPGTSGSYNEQFF; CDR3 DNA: TGTGCCAGCAGCCCTGGGACTAGCGGGTCATACAATGAGCAGTTCTTC
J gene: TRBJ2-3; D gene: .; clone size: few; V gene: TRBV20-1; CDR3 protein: CSALSGGDTDTQYF; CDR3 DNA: TGCAGTGCCCTCTCAGGGGGGGACACAGATACGCAGTATTTT
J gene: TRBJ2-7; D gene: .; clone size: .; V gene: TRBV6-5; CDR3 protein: CASSYVQQNEQYF; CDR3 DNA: TGTGCCAGCAGTTACGTTCAACAAAATGAGCAGTACTTC
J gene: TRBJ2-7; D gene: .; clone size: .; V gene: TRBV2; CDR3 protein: CASTGISAPVYEKYF; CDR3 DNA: TGTGCCAGTACCGGGATCTCAGCTCCGGTTTACGAGAAGTACTTC
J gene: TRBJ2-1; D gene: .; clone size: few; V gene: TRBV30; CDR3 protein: CAWSEGGWTQFF; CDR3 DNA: TGTGCCTGGAGTGAGGGCGGGTGGACGCAGTTCTTC
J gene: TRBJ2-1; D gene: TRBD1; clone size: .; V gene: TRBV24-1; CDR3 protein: CATSTRGKEAQFF; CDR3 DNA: TGTGCCACCTCCACCAGGGGGAAGGAGGCGCAGTTCTTC
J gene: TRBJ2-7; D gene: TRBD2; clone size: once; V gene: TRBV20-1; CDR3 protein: CGAPGLAGVEQYF; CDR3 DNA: TGCGGTGCCCCGGGACTAGCGGGAGTCGAGCAGTACTTC
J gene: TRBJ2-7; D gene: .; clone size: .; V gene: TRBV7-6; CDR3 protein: CASSLSGHAYEQYF; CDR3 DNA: TGTGCCAGCAGCCTTAGCGGCCATGCCTACGAGCAGTACTTC
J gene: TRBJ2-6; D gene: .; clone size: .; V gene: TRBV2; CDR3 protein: CASSAPGSGANVLTF; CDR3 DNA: TGTGCCAGCAGTGCTCCCGGCTCTGGGGCCAACGTCCTGACTTTC
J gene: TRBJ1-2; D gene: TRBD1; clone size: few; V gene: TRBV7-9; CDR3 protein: CASSLPDRGLEGYTF; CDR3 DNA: TGTGCCAGCAGCTTACCGGACAGGGGGCTTGAAGGCTACACCTTC